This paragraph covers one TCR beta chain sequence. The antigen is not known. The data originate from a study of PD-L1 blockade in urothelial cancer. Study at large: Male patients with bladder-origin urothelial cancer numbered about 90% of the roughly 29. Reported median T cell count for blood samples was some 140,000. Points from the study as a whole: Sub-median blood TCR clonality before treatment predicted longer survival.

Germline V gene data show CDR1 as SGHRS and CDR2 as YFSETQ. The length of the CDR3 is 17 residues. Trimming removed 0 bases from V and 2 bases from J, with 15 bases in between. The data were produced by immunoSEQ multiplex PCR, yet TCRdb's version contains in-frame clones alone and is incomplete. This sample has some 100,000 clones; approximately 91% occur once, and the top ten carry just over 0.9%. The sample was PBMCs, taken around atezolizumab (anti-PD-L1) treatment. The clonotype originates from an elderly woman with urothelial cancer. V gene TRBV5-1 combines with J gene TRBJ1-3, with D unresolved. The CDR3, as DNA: TGCGCCAGCAGCTTGGTGGGCCAAGAGACGGCTGGAAACACCATATATTTT. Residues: CASSLVGQETAGNTIYF.